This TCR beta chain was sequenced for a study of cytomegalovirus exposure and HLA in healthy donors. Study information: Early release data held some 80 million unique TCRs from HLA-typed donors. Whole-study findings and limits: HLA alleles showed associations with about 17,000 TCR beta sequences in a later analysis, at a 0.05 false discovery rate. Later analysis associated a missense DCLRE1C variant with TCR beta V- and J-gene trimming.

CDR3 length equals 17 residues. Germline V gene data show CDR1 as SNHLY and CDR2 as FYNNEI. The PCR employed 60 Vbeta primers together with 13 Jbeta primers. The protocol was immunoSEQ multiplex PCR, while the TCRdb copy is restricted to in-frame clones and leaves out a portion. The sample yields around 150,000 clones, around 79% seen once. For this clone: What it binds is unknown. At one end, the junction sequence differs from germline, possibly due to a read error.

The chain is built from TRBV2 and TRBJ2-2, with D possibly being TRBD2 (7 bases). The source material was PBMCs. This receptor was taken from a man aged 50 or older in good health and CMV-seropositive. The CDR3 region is CASTWASGYPNTGGLFF. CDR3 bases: TGTGCCAGCACTTGGGCTAGCGGTTACCCGAACACCGGGGGGCTGTTCTTT.